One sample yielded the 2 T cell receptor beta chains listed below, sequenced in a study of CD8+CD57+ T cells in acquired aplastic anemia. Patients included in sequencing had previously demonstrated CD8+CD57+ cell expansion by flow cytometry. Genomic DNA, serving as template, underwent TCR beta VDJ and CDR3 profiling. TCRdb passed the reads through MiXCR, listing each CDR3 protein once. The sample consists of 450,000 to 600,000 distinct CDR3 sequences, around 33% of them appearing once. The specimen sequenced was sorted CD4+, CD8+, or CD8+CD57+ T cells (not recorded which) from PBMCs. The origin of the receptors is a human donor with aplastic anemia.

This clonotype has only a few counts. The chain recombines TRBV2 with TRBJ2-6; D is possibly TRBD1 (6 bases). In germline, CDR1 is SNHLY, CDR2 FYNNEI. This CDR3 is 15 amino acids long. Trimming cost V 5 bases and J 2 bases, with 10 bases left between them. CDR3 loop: CASSLYRAGANVLTF. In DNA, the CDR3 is TGTGCCAGCAGTTTGTACAGGGCTGGGGCCAACGTCCTGACTTTC.

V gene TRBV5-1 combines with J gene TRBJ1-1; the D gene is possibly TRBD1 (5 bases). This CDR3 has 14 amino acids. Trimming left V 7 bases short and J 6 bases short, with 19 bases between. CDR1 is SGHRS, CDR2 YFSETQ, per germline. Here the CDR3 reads CASRLAGVEAEAFF. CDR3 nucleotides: TGCGCCAGCCGTCTGGCGGGGGTGGAGGCTGAAGCTTTCTTT.